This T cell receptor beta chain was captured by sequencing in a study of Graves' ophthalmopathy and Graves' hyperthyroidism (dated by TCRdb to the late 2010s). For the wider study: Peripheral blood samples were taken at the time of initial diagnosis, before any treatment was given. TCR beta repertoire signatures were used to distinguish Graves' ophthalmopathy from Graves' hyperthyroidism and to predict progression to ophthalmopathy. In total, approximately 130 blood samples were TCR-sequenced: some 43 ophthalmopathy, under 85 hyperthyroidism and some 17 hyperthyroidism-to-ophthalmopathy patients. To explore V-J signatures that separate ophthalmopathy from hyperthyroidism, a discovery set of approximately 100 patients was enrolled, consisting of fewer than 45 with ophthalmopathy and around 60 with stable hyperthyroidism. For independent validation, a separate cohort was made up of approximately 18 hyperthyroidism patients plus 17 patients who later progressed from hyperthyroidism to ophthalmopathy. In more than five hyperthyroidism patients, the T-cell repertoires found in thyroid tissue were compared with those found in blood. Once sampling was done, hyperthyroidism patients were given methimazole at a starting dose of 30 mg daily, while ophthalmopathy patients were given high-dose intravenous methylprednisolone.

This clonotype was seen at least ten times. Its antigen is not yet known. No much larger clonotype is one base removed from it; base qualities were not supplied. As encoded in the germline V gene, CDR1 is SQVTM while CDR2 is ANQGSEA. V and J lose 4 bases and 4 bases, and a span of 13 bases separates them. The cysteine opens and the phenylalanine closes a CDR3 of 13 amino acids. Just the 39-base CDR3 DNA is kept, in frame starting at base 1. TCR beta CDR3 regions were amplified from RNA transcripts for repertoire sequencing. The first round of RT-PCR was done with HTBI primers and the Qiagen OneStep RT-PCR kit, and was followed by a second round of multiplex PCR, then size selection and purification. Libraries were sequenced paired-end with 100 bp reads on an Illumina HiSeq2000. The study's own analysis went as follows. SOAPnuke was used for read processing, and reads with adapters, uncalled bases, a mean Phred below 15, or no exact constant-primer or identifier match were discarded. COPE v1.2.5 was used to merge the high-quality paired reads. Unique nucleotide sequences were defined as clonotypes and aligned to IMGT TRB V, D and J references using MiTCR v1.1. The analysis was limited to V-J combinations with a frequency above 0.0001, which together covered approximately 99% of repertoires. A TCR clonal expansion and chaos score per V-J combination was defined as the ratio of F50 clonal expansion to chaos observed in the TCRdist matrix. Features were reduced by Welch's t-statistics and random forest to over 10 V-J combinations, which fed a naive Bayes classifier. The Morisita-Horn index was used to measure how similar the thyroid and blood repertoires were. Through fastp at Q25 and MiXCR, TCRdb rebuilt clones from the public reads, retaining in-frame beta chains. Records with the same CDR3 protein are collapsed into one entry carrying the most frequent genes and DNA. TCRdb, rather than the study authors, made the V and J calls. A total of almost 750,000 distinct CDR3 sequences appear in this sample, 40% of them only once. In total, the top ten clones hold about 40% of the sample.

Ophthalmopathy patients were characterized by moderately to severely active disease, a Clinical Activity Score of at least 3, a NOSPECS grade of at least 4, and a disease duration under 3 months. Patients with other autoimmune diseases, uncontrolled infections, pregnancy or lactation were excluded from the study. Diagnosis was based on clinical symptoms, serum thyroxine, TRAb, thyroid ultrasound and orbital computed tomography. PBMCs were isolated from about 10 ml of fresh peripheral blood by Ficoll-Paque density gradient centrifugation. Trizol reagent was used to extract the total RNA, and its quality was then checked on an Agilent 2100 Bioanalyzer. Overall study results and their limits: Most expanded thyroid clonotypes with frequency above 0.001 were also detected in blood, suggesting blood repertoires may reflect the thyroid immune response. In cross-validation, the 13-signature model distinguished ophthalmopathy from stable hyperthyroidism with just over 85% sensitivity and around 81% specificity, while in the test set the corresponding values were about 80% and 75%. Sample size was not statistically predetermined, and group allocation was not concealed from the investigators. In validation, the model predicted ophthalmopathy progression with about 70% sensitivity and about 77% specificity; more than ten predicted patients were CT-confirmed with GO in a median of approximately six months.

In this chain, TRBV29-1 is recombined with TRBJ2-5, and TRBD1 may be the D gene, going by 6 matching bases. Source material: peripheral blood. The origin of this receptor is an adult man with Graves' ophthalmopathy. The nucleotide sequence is TGCAGCGTTGGTCCAGGGGTGGGAGAGACCCAGTACTTC. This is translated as CSVGPGVGETQYF.